The clone carrying this T cell receptor beta chain was seen at least ten times. No antigen is known for it. The CDR3 length is 14 residues. The germline CDR1 and CDR2 sequences are MNHEY and SVGEGT. With 6 bases clipped from V and 0 bases from J, the junction kept 2 bases outside the gene matches. These data come from a study of T cells in Graves' hyperthyroidism and ophthalmopathy. Whole-study results and caveats: Ophthalmopathy was told apart from stable hyperthyroidism by a 13 V-J model.

TCR beta CDR3 regions were amplified from RNA. Initially, a first-round RT-PCR of the TCR CDR3 employed the HTBI primer set. TCRdb re-called the multiplex PCR reads with MiXCR, one entry per CDR3 protein. The sample has about 350,000 distinct CDR3 sequences, 18% seen once; the top ten hold roughly 16%. Ophthalmopathy cases met thresholds of Clinical Activity Score at least 3, NOSPECS grade at least 4 and duration under 3 months. Uncontrolled infection, other autoimmune disease, pregnancy and lactation each barred patients from inclusion. Material for sequencing was blood. This clonotype originated in a woman in her 40s with Graves' ophthalmopathy. The V gene is TRBV6-2 or TRBV6-3, the J gene TRBJ2-5, with 9 bases fitting TRBD2. CDR3 nucleotides: TGTGCCAGCAGGCGGGGGGGGTACCAAGAGACCCAGTACTTC. Amino acids: CASRRGGYQETQYF.